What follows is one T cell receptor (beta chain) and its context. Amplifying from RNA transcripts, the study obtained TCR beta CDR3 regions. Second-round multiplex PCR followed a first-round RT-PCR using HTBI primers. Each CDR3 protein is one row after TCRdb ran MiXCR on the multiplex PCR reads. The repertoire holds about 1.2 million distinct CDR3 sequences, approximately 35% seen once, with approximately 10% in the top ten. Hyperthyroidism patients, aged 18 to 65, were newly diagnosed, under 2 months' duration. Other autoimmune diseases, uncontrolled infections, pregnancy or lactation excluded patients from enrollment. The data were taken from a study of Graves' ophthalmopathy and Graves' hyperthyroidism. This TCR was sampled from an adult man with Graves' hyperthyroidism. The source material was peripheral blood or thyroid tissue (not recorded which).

CDR3 DNA sequence: TGTGCCAGCAGCTCCTCGCAGGGACACTACGAGCAGTACTTC. Translating gives CASSSSQGHYEQYF. V gene TRBV7-6 combines with J gene TRBJ2-7; D may be TRBD1 (6 bases). In germline, CDR1 is SGHVS, CDR2 FNYEAQ. The CDR3 runs to 14 residues. V lost 4 bases, J lost 3 bases, and 13 bases lay in between.